This TCR beta chain came from a study of blood T cells in healthy people across ages. Regarding the study as a whole: As naive T cell percentage varied, TCR beta diversity correlated strongly with it. Long-lived donors exceeded aged donors in naive CD4+ cells and diversity.

The CDR3 is 15 amino acids. Germline values: CDR1 GTSNPN, CDR2 SVGIG (reference sequence). V trimming: 1 base; J trimming: 2 bases; junction bases outside the gene matches: 4. With a J-beta primer mix and a sample-barcoded 5' primer, a second PCR ran about 7 to 12 cycles. From each sample, at least 3 million paired-end reads containing CDR3 were obtained. Via MiXCR, TCRdb re-called the 5' RACE reads, giving one row per CDR3 protein. The sample yields around 900,000 distinct CDR3 sequences, under 35% seen once. In this sample, this clonotype turned up a few times. Antigen: not known. PBMCs, at least 6 million per sample, were isolated.

The TCR sequence derives from a woman of 80 years or more in good health. The specimen was blood. The rearrangement joins TRBV30 to TRBJ1-5; 8 bases align to TRBD1. CDR3 bases: TGTGCCTGGAGTGACCAGGGGGCAGGCAATCAGCCCCAGCATTTT. Amino acids: CAWSDQGAGNQPQHF.